This T cell receptor (beta chain) was found in a study of blood T cell repertoires in COVID-19. The overall study: The analysed material was cDNA or gDNA that came from T cells, B-cell-depleted T cells, or PBMCs.

Germline-derived CDR1 and CDR2 are MNHNS and SASEGT. This CDR3 region has 13 residues. V was cut by 6 bases and J by 8 bases, with 16 bases left in between. Authors' methods: By means of reference gene primer amplification, nucleated cell counts were estimated. Repertoires were generated with immunoSEQ multiplex PCR, while TCRdb's copy carries only in-frame clones and drops some. That table is the source of V, J and clone size, and D and trimming were worked out from the DNA. Altogether 120,000 or so clones are present, around 80% being singletons, with the ten largest covering approximately 5.8%. The chain couples TRBV6-1 to TRBJ1-2, with D possibly matching TRBD1 (5 bases). The material sequenced was peripheral blood. The source of this sequence is a man older than 75 with active or convalescent COVID-19. In DNA form, the CDR3 reads TGTGCCAGCAGCCGAGGACAATCTTTGGGCTACACCTTC. Encoded protein: CASSRGQSLGYTF.